These T cell receptor beta chains were read from a single sample in a study of T cell responses to AZD1222 COVID-19 vaccine. Libraries were prepared by immunoSEQ multiplex PCR; TCRdb keeps only in-frame clonotypes and omits some of them. The sample includes under 60,000 clones, around 80% seen only once; the top ten take around 9.6%. Here the sequenced sample was peripheral blood, taken on day 0 of AZD1222 vaccination. The receptors derive from an adult in good health. CDR3s include the opening cysteine and the closing phenylalanine or tryptophan. The D gene is left open where the match is weak. Size tells how often a clone was seen (once, few, many) or the class of an expanded clone, and some rows leave it out.

TRBJ2-5 TRBV9 - - CASSGGVGGPQETQYF TGTGCCAGCAGCGGAGGGGTCGGGGGACCCCAAGAGACCCAGTACTTC
TRBJ2-6 TRBV12-3/TRBV12-4 - once CASRNSGANVLTF TGTGCCAGCAGAAACTCTGGGGCCAACGTCCTGACTTTC
TRBJ2-5 TRBV19 - few CASSPSARRGETQYF TGTGCCAGTAGTCCTTCGGCGCGGAGGGGAGAGACCCAGTACTTC
TRBJ2-7 TRBV5-4 - - CASSKNREGTYEQYF TGTGCCAGCAGCAAGAACAGGGAGGGGACCTACGAGCAGTACTTC
TRBJ2-1 TRBV19 - - CASSINGYNEQFF TGTGCCAGTAGTATAAACGGCTACAATGAGCAGTTCTTC
TRBJ1-2 TRBV4-2 - - CASSPSGGGGYTF TGTGCCAGCAGCCCGAGCGGAGGGGGTGGCTACACCTTC
TRBJ1-2 TRBV7-3 TRBD1 few CASSAQGAGSGYTF TGTGCCAGCAGCGCACAGGGGGCAGGGAGTGGCTACACCTTC
TRBJ1-3 TRBV6-1 - - CASSEMTVLSGNTIYF TGTGCCAGCAGTGAAATGACGGTACTCTCTGGAAACACCATATATTTT
TRBJ2-7 TRBV6-6 - few CASSPEISPHEQYF TGTGCCAGCAGTCCTGAAATAAGTCCCCACGAGCAGTACTTC
TRBJ2-7 TRBV29-1 - - CSVDIGPYEQYF TGCAGCGTTGATATCGGACCCTACGAGCAGTACTTC
TRBJ2-3 TRBV20-1 - - CSASLTDTQYF TGCAGTGCTAGCCTCACAGATACGCAGTATTTT
TRBJ1-1 TRBV11-2 - - CASSLPAAEAFF TGTGCCAGCAGCTTACCAGCGGCTGAAGCTTTCTTT
TRBJ2-2 TRBV12-3/TRBV12-4 - few CASGEAGELFF TGTGCCAGCGGGGAGGCCGGGGAGCTGTTTTTT
TRBJ2-2 TRBV7-9 TRBD2 few CASERGGLRELFF TGTGCCAGCGAGCGGGGGGGCCTCAGGGAGCTGTTTTTT
TRBJ1-5 TRBV19 - - CASSIGGTWGNQPQHF TGTGCCAGTAGTATAGGTGGGACGTGGGGCAATCAGCCCCAGCATTTT
TRBJ2-7 TRBV29-1 - - CSVVEGNEQYF TGCAGCGTTGTAGAGGGAAACGAGCAGTACTTC
TRBJ2-7 TRBV2 - once CASSERAFYEQYF TGTGCCAGCAGTGAAAGGGCCTTCTACGAGCAGTACTTC
TRBJ1-2 TRBV27 TRBD1 - CASSLTGANYGYTF TGTGCCAGCAGTTTAACAGGGGCTAACTATGGCTACACCTTC
TRBJ2-7 TRBV29-1 TRBD2 - CSVALAGDAFYEQYF TGCAGCGTTGCCTTAGCGGGGGACGCCTTCTACGAGCAGTACTTC
TRBJ1-4 TRBV18 - - CASSPLQANEKLFF TGTGCCAGCTCACCACTGCAGGCAAATGAAAAACTGTTTTTT
TRBJ1-1 TRBV6-5 TRBD1 once CASSYGGTGNTEAFF TGTGCCAGCAGTTATGGCGGGACAGGGAACACTGAAGCTTTCTTT
TRBJ2-2 TRBV27 - - CASSWISNTGELFF TGTGCCAGCAGTTGGATCTCGAACACCGGGGAGCTGTTTTTT
TRBJ1-1 TRBV19 - - CASRATGLNTEAFF TGTGCCAGTAGGGCTACAGGGTTGAACACTGAAGCTTTCTTT
TRBJ1-1 TRBV2 - - CATNPQSGGTEAFF TGTGCCACCAATCCGCAGTCCGGAGGGACTGAAGCTTTCTTT
TRBJ2-1 TRBV7-9 TRBD2 - CASSKTGAGRYNEQFF TGTGCCAGCAGCAAGACGGGAGCCGGGAGGTACAATGAGCAGTTCTTC
TRBJ1-4 TRBV6-6 - - CASSYPSQEKLFF TGTGCCAGCAGTTACCCCAGTCAGGAAAAACTGTTTTTT
TRBJ2-5 TRBV9 - - CASSVNPGETQYF TGTGCCAGCAGCGTAAACCCCGGGGAGACCCAGTACTTC
TRBJ1-1 TRBV6-5 - - CASSFGMEAFF TGTGCCAGCAGCTTCGGGATGGAAGCTTTCTTT
TRBJ1-2 TRBV7-2 - - CASSLEGGIYYGYTF TGTGCCAGCAGCTTAGAAGGAGGAATATACTATGGCTACACCTTC
TRBJ1-1 TRBV4-2 - - CASSRLGAEAFF TGTGCCAGCAGTCGTTTGGGGGCTGAAGCTTTCTTT
TRBJ2-7 TRBV18 - - CASSSASYEQYF TGTGCCAGCTCATCAGCCTCCTACGAGCAGTACTTC
TRBJ2-5 TRBV11-2 - - CVSSPGTLKETQYF TGTGTCAGCAGCCCAGGGACTCTCAAAGAGACCCAGTACTTC
TRBJ1-2 TRBV28 - - CASSLGAGFYGYTF TGTGCCAGCAGTTTAGGTGCGGGTTTCTATGGCTACACCTTC
TRBJ1-1 TRBV6-5 - - CASSYATVNTEAFF TGTGCCAGCAGTTACGCGACAGTGAACACTGAAGCTTTCTTT
TRBJ1-2 TRBV7-6 - - CASTPQSRDYGYTF TGTGCCAGCACACCACAGAGTCGTGACTATGGCTACACCTTC
TRBJ1-1 TRBV6-5 TRBD1 - CASSYAQGAMNTEAFF TGTGCCAGCAGTTACGCTCAGGGGGCCATGAACACTGAAGCTTTCTTT
TRBJ2-6 TRBV6-5 - few CASSKLSSGANVLTF TGTGCCAGCTCCAAACTTTCCTCTGGGGCCAACGTCCTGACTTTC
TRBJ1-2 TRBV19 TRBD1 - CASSKDRGRSYGYTF TGTGCCAGTAGCAAGGACAGGGGGCGATCCTATGGCTACACCTTC
TRBJ1-2 TRBV28 - - CASYPQGNYGYTF TGTGCCAGTTACCCGCAGGGGAATTATGGCTACACCTTC
TRBJ1-6 TRBV5-1 - - CASSSVGDSPLHF TGCGCCAGCAGCTCGGTGGGGGATTCACCCCTCCACTTT
TRBJ1-2 TRBV7-2 - - CASSLGRGFGVGYTF TGTGCCAGCAGCTTAGGGAGGGGATTCGGGGTTGGCTACACCTTC
TRBJ2-1 TRBV28 TRBD2 - CASSLRSSGSNEQFF TGTGCCAGCAGTTTAAGGTCTAGCGGGAGCAATGAGCAGTTCTTC
TRBJ1-1 TRBV19 - - CASSYDRTNTEAFF TGTGCCAGTAGTTATGACAGGACGAACACTGAAGCTTTCTTT
TRBJ1-1 TRBV28 - - CASSFPGGEAFF TGTGCCAGCAGTTTCCCGGGGGGTGAAGCTTTCTTT
TRBJ2-1 TRBV10-3 TRBD2 - CAISDLVSGRGNEQFF TGTGCCATCAGTGATCTCGTAAGCGGGAGAGGGAATGAGCAGTTCTTC
TRBJ1-2 TRBV3-1/TRBV3-2 - few CASSLAIVGGGYTF TGTGCCAGCAGCCTAGCGATCGTGGGAGGCGGCTACACCTTC
TRBJ1-3 TRBV18 TRBD1 once CASSPLQGGHGNTIYF TGTGCCAGCTCACCACTGCAGGGGGGTCATGGAAACACCATATATTTT
TRBJ2-2 TRBV5-5 - - CASSLGWGLNTGELFF TGTGCCAGCAGCTTGGGATGGGGGTTAAACACCGGGGAGCTGTTTTTT
TRBJ1-1 TRBV19 - - CASSWTEMNTEAFF TGTGCCAGTAGTTGGACAGAGATGAACACTGAAGCTTTCTTT
TRBJ1-1 TRBV5-1 - - CASSLGRIMNTEAFF TGCGCCAGTAGCTTGGGCCGGATCATGAACACTGAAGCTTTCTTT
TRBJ1-6 TRBV7-9 - - CASSKQISPLHF TGTGCCAGCAGCAAACAGATTTCACCCCTCCACTTT
TRBJ2-5 TRBV27 - - CASSLLGGHQETQYF TGTGCCAGCAGTTTATTGGGGGGCCACCAAGAGACCCAGTACTTC
TRBJ2-7 TRBV6-2/TRBV6-3 - - CASSWNLQGDDTYEQYF TGTGCCAGCAGTTGGAATTTACAGGGCGATGATACCTACGAGCAGTACTTC